The 7 T cell receptor beta chains in this list originate from one sample, sequenced in a study of Graves' ophthalmopathy and Graves' hyperthyroidism. TCR beta CDR3 amplification used RNA transcripts. Second-round multiplex PCR followed a first-round RT-PCR using HTBI primers. Using its own MiXCR run on the multiplex PCR reads, TCRdb lists one record per CDR3 protein. Counted here are over 450,000 distinct CDR3 sequences, about an eighth occurring once; the ten biggest clones make up approximately 9.8%. The source material was blood. The origin of the receptors is a woman between 25 and 40 years old with Graves' ophthalmopathy.

This clonotype was picked up many times. The rearrangement uses TRBV4-1 and TRBJ1-6; a possible D gene is TRBD1 (5 bases). The V gene's germline CDR1 is MGHRA and CDR2 YSYEKL. The CDR3 extends over 16 amino acids. V shed 0 bases and J shed 9 bases, with 15 bases lying between them. The CDR3 loop is CASSQDVQGGISPLHF. In DNA form, the CDR3 reads TGCGCCAGCAGCCAAGATGTCCAGGGTGGAATTTCACCCCTCCACTTT.

This clonotype was picked up many times. The chain joins TRBV10-3 to TRBJ1-1; possibly TRBD1 for D (5 bases). Germline CDR1 and CDR2: ENHRY and SYGVKD. The CDR3 runs 16 residues. The V end lost 4 bases, the J end lost 1 base, and 16 bases lay between the germline ends. CDR3 amino acids: CAISGPRTSRNTEAFF. DNA for the CDR3: TGTGCCATCAGTGGACCTAGGACAAGTCGGAACACTGAAGCTTTCTTT.

This clonotype was counted ten times or more. The chain couples TRBV7-6 to TRBJ2-2, with D possibly TRBD2 on 5 matching bases. The V end was cut by 8 bases, the J end by 3 bases, with 16 bases between. CDR1 is SGHVS, CDR2 FNYEAQ, per germline. This CDR3 comprises 15 residues. The CDR3 reads CASAGLVGDTGELFF. CDR3 DNA: TGTGCCAGCGCGGGTCTCGTCGGGGACACCGGGGAGCTGTTTTTT.

Ten or more counts support this clonotype. The CDR3 nucleotides read TGTGCCAGCAGTCCCCCGGACACGTACACTGAAGCTTTCTTT. Its protein product is CASSPPDTYTEAFF. The chain links TRBV6-5 to TRBJ1-1, with D perhaps matching TRBD1 (5 bases). Germline CDR1 reads MNHEY; CDR2 reads SVGAGI. The length of the CDR3 is 14 residues. The germline V and J ends were trimmed by 5 bases and 3 bases, with 13 bases remaining between them.

This clonotype was observed at least ten times. The chain carries TRBV6-5 and TRBJ1-1, with 7 bases matching TRBD1. The CDR3 consists of 15 residues. The trim removed 2 bases at V and 1 base at J, leaving 4 bases unmatched. Germline V gene data show CDR1 as MNHEY and CDR2 as SVGAGI. The CDR3 protein is CASSYAGQSNTEAFF. In nucleotides, the CDR3 is TGTGCCAGCAGTTACGCGGGACAGTCGAACACTGAAGCTTTCTTT.

This clonotype has ten or more counts. This CDR3 is CASTLGRGYGYTF. CDR3 nucleotides: TGTGCCAGCACTTTGGGACGGGGTTATGGCTACACCTTC. This chain uses TRBV7-9 with TRBJ1-2, with D perhaps TRBD1 (5 bases). The V end lost 7 bases, the J end lost 5 bases, and 14 bases lay between the germline ends. CDR3 size: 13 residues. Germline V gives CDR1 SEHNR, CDR2 FQNEAQ (reference sequence). The variable domain in full, completed from reference TRBV7-9 and TRBJ1-2, reads DTGVSQNPRHKITKRGQNVTFRCDPISEHNRLYWYRQTLGQGPEFLTYFQNEAQLEKSRLLSDRFSAERPKGSFSTLEIQRTEQGDSAMYLCASTLGRGYGYTFGSGTRLTVV.

Worth noting for this clonotype: The junction does not match germline at one end; this may be a read error. The chain carries TRBV29-1 and TRBJ1-1, with D maybe TRBD1 (6 bases). The CDR3 totals 16 residues. Germline V CDR1 and CDR2: SQVTM, ANQGSEA. Here the CDR3 reads CSVEGSYGFRDTEACF. For the CDR3, the DNA is TGCAGCGTTGAAGGGTCCTACGGGTTTCGGGACACTGAAGCTTGCTTT.